The 3 T cell receptor beta chains presented below share a single source sample, sequenced in a study of CD8+ T cells in alopecia areata. Extracted RNA was reverse transcribed into cDNA, the sequencing template. Method: immunoSEQ multiplex PCR; TCRdb's copy keeps in-frame clones and lacks some. The repertoire holds 250,000 to 350,000 clones, with about three fifths as singletons. The treatment here: oral pan-JAK inhibitor, 5-10 mg twice daily. The sample here was CD4+ T cells sorted from blood, taken around week 53, from a patient treated with tofacitinib. The receptors originated from a human donor with alopecia areata.

The chain recombines TRBV15 with TRBJ1-5, with D hard to call. CDR3 size: 14 residues. Germline values: CDR1 LNHNV, CDR2 YYDKDF (reference sequence). The ends were cut back, 2 bases at V and 8 bases at J, with 13 bases in the middle. CDR3 coding DNA: TGTGCCACCAGCAGACTTCTAGGACTGGAGCCCCAGCATTTT. Protein product: CATSRLLGLEPQHF. The entire variable domain, with the rest obtained from reference TRBV15 and TRBJ1-5, is as follows: DAMVIQNPRYQVTQFGKPVTLSCSQTLNHNVMYWYQQKSSQAPKLLFHYYDKDFNNEADTPDNFQSRRPNTSFCFLDIRSPGLGDTAMYLCATSRLLGLEPQHFGDGTRLSIL.

The genes are TRBV27 and TRBJ2-3; no clear D. The CDR3 sequence is 14 residues long. Germline values: CDR1 MNHEY, CDR2 SMNVEV (reference sequence). The V and J ends lost 6 bases and 9 bases respectively, with 19 bases between them. The CDR3 DNA sequence: TGTGCCAGCAGCGCAACCCCTTTGGGCGGCACGCAGTATTTT. It codes for CASSATPLGGTQYF.

The chain uses TRBV29-1 and TRBJ1-5; D uncertain. The ends were cut back, 4 bases at V and 6 bases at J, with 13 bases in the middle. The CDR3 totals 13 residues. Germline V lookup: CDR1 SQVTM, CDR2 ANQGSEA. CDR3 region: CSVAGNQGQPQHF. The DNA for the CDR3 is TGCAGCGTTGCGGGAAATCAAGGTCAGCCCCAGCATTTT.